Presented here are 3 T cell receptor beta chains from one specimen sequenced in a study of CD8 T cells in Susac syndrome (dated by TCRdb to between 2019 and 2020). The library was built by means of the immunoSEQ multiplex PCR assay. RNA was extracted using the RNeasy kit, and roughly 0.5 to 1 microgram was reverse transcribed with random hexamers. Clones were called with MiXCR by TCRdb after fastp trimmed the public reads at Q25, and only in-frame beta chains were retained. Rows are combined by CDR3 protein, so each entry shows the most common genes and DNA. This sample is represented by about 150,000 distinct CDR3 sequences; roughly 94% of them were singletons. Around 0.08% of the sample goes to the ten largest clones. The specimen was CD4+ T cells from PBMCs. These receptors came from a human donor in good health.

The chain links TRBV18 to TRBJ1-2; no firm D call. The germline V gene has CDR1 KGHSH and CDR2 LQKENI. The CDR3 is 13 amino acids. The V gene lost 5 bases and the J gene lost 4 bases, with 11 bases spanning the gap. The CDR3 here is CASSNSGIYGYTF. The CDR3 nucleotides read TGTGCCAGCTCAAACAGCGGAATCTATGGCTACACCTTC.

This clonotype was counted a single time. J is TRBJ1-1 and V is TRBV20-1; D perhaps matches TRBD1 (6 bases). V was pared by 6 bases and J by 5 bases, with 13 bases between. The CDR3 is made up of 12 amino acids. Germline CDR1 is DFQATT and CDR2 is SNEGSKA (reference sequence). CDR3 sequence (DNA): TGCAGTGCAATTGAGGGGGATACTGAAGCTTTCTTT. Amino acid sequence: CSAIEGDTEAFF.

The rearrangement uses TRBV5-1 and TRBJ1-2, with 10 positions matching TRBD1. The CDR3 is 12 residues long. V shed 5 bases and J 6 bases; nucleotides not matched to a gene: 1. CDR1 and CDR2 (germline): SGHRS, YFSETQ. CDR3 amino acids: CASSGTGDGYTF. In DNA, the CDR3 is TGCGCCAGCAGTGGGACAGGGGATGGCTACACCTTC.